The entry below describes one T cell receptor beta chain. This sample was taken from a study of cytomegalovirus exposure and HLA in healthy donors. V was clipped by 0 bases and J by 6 bases, with 12 bases between them. Per germline, CDR1 MNHNY and CDR2 SVGAGI (reference sequence). This CDR3 has 14 amino acids. Researchers ran the PCR with 60 Vbeta and 13 Jbeta primers. The protocol was immunoSEQ multiplex PCR, while the TCRdb copy is restricted to in-frame clones and leaves out a portion. The table includes just over 80,000 clones, around 78% detected once. The source of this sequence is a man between 18 and 35 years old in good health and CMV-seropositive. The V and J genes are TRBV6-6 and TRBJ2-7, with D maybe TRBD2 (5 bases). Specimen: PBMCs. This CDR3 reads CASSYSDGGGEQYF. The CDR3 DNA sequence: TGTGCCAGCAGTTACTCGGACGGAGGAGGCGAGCAGTACTTC.